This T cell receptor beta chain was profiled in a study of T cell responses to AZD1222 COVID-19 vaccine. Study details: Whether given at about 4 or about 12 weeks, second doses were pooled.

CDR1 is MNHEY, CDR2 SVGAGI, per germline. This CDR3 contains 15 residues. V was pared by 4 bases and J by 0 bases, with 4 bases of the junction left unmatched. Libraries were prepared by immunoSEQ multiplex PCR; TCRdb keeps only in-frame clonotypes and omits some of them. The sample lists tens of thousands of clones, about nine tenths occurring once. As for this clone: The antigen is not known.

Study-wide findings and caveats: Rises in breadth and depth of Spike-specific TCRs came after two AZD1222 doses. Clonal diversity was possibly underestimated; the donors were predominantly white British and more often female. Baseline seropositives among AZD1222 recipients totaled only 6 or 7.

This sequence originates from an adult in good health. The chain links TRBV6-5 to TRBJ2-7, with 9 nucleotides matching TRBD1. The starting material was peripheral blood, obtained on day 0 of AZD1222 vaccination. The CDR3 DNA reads TGTGCCAGCAGTTCTCCGGGACAGGGCTCCTACGAGCAGTACTTC. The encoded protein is CASSSPGQGSYEQYF.